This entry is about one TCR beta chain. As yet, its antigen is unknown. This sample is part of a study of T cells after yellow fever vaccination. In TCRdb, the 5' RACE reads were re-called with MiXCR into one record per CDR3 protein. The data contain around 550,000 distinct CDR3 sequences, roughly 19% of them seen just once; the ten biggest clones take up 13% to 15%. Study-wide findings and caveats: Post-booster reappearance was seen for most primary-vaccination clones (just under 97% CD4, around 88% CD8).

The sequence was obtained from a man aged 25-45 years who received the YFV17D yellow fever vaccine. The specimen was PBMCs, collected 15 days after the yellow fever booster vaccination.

The CDR3 is CASSLVVYEQFF. DNA of the CDR3: TGTGCCAGCAGCTTAGTTGTATATGAGCAGTTCTTC. The V call is TRBV7-6, the J call TRBJ2-1; D call uncertain. Germline V gives CDR1 SGHVS, CDR2 FNYEAQ. CDR3 length: 12 amino acids. Trimming stripped 1 base from V and 8 bases from J, with 6 bases between.